The entry below gives a single T cell receptor beta chain sequence along with its context. Antigen specificity is unknown. The data derive from a study of beta chain features in type 1 diabetes. On the study more broadly: Patients did not differ from healthy donors in age, gender or cell yield. Examination covered some 99,000,000 sorted cells spanning all samples.

The CDR3 has 15 amino acids. CDR1 is MNHEY, CDR2 SVGAGI, per germline. V was pared by 2 bases and J by 1 base, with 12 bases between. The study reverse transcribed the entire isolated RNA, so it sequenced expressed TCRB transcripts. The table came from immunoSEQ multiplex PCR; TCRdb's copy has only in-frame clones and leaves some out. The sample includes approximately 170,000 clones, almost 8% seen only once; the top ten take roughly 0.5%. The study, taken as a whole, reports: Type 1 diabetes patients had fewer VDJ junction insertions and more deletions. Type 1 diabetes patients showed a moderate but significant shortening of TCRB CDR3s in all four CD4+ subsets.

This chain links TRBV6-5 with TRBJ2-7; perhaps TRBD1 as D (6 bases). Input material: central memory CD4+ T cells from blood. This TCR came from a man aged 18 to 29 with type 1 diabetes. The CDR3 DNA follows: TGTGCCAGCAGTTACGGGAACAGGGCTTCCTACGAGCAGTACTTC. This gives the protein CASSYGNRASYEQYF.